The text below deals with one T cell receptor beta chain. Its antigen is undetermined. The sample is drawn from a study of a mutant IDH1 vaccine in newly diagnosed glioma. Study in general: Patients got their first vaccination 4-6 weeks after radiotherapy alone, or with temozolomide cycles. The therapy given earlier, which was standard therapy, consisted of radiotherapy, temozolomide, or both, and most of the patients received both.

As to time point: week 11, during vaccination. A single vaccine dose contained 300 ug of mutant IDH1 20-mer peptide, and topical imiquimod was used with it. Each astrocytoma in the donors was new, WHO grade 3 or 4, IDH1-mutant and ATRX-lost. Study conclusions and caveats: With respect to changes in top peripheral T cell clonotypes, pseudoprogression seemed unrelated.

V shed 3 bases and J 2 bases; nucleotides not matched to a gene: 3. CDR3 length equals 15 residues. From germline, CDR1 is SGHTA and CDR2 FQGNSA. The method was immunoSEQ multiplex PCR; TCRdb's version includes in-frame clones alone and lacks a portion of them. There are some 120,000 clones in the sample; around 80% occur only once, and 5.5% lies in the top ten. The chain joins TRBV7-2 to TRBJ1-4; 7 bases match TRBD1. The input for sequencing was PBMCs, taken from a glioma patient whose treatment included an IDH1 peptide vaccine. This receptor was obtained from a man in his forties with glioma. The CDR3 is CASSFKTGTNEKLFF. The CDR3 DNA follows: TGTGCCAGCAGCTTTAAGACAGGGACTAATGAAAAACTGTTTTTT.